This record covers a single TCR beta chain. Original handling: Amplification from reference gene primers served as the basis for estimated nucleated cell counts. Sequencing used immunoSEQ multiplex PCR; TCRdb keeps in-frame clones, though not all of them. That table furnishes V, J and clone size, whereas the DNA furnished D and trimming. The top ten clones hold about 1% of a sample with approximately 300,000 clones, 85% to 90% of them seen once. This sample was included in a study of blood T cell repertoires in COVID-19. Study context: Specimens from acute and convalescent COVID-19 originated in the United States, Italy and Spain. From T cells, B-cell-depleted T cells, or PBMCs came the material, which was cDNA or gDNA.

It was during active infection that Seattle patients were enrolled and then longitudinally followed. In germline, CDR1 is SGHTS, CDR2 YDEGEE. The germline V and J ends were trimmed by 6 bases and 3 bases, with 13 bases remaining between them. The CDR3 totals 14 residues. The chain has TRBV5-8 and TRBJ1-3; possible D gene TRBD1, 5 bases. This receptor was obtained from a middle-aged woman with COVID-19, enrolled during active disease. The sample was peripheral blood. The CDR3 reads CASTRQSSGNTIYF. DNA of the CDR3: TGTGCCAGCACCCGACAGTCAAGTGGAAACACCATATATTTT.